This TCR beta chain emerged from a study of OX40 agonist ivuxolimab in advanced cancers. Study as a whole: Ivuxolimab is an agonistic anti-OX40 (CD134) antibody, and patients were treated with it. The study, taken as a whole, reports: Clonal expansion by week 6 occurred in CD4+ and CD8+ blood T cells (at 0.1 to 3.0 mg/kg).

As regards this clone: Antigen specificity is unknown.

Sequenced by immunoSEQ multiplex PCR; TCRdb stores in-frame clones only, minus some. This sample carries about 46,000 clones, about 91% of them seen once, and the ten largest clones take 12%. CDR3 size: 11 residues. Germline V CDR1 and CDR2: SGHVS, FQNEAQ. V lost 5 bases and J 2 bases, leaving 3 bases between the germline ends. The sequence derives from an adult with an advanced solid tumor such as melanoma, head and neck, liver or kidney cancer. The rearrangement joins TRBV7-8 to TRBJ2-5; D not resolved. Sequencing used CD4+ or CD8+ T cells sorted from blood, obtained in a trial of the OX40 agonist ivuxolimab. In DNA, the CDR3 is TGTGCCAGCAGCCCGCAAGAGACCCAGTACTTC. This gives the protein CASSPQETQYF.